The 32 T cell receptor beta chains presented below share a single source sample, sequenced in a study of blood T cell repertoires in COVID-19. TCRdb's copy holds only in-frame clones and misses some; the assay was immunoSEQ multiplex PCR. The sample has about 95,000 clones, more than 65% seen once. What was sequenced was peripheral blood. The receptor source for this set is a man aged 80 or over with active or convalescent COVID-19.

The chain has TRBV27 and TRBJ1-3, with TRBD1 matching over 9 bases. The CDR3 is 16 residues long. After removal of 5 bases from V and 6 bases from J, the junction contained 11 bases not matched to a gene. Germline V CDR1 and CDR2: MNHEY, SMNVEV (reference sequence). The CDR3 region has the DNA TGTGCCAGCAGTCCGCAATTGGGACAGGGTTTAAACACCATATATTTT. Its protein product is CASSPQLGQGLNTIYF.

This rearrangement joins TRBV18 to TRBJ2-7, with D tentatively TRBD1 (6 bases). Germline V gives CDR1 KGHSH, CDR2 LQKENI. The germline V and J ends were trimmed by 5 bases and 2 bases, with 10 bases remaining between them. The CDR3 runs 13 residues. DNA of the CDR3: TGTGCCAGCTCATCGGACAGCCCCTACGAGCAGTACTTC. Protein sequence: CASSSDSPYEQYF.

The rearrangement uses TRBV29-1 and TRBJ2-3, with 14 positions matching TRBD2. J gave up 4 bases and V 4 bases, and 7 bases lay outside the gene matches. The CDR3 sequence is 16 residues long. The germline gives CDR1 SQVTM, CDR2 ANQGSEA. CDR3 sequence: CSVGLAGGPGADTQYF. CDR3 nucleotides: TGCAGCGTTGGACTAGCGGGGGGGCCTGGTGCAGATACGCAGTATTTT.

In its sample, this clone was seen once. V usage is TRBV19 and J usage is TRBJ1-5; 10 bases map to TRBD1. Trimming cost V 4 bases and J 3 bases; bases outside gene matches: 9. Germline V CDR1 and CDR2: LNHDA, SQIVND (reference sequence). There are 17 residues in the CDR3. Written as DNA, the CDR3 is TGTGCCAGTAGTAGCTCGGGGACAGGGGTGGTCAATCAGCCCCAGCATTTT. Protein sequence: CASSSSGTGVVNQPQHF. Combining the CDR3 with reference TRBV19 and TRBJ1-5 gives the whole variable domain DGGITQSPKYLFRKEGQNVTLSCEQNLNHDAMYWYRQDPGQGLRLIYYSQIVNDFQKGDIAEGYSVSREKKESFPLTVTSAQKNPTAFYLCASSSSGTGVVNQPQHFGDGTRLSIL.

This clone has just one count. The genes are TRBV27 and TRBJ1-6, with unresolved D. This CDR3 spans 17 amino acids. The germline V gene has CDR1 MNHEY and CDR2 SMNVEV (reference sequence). With 2 bases removed from V and 2 bases from J, the gap between germline ends came to 13 bases. CDR3 nucleotide sequence: TGTGCCAGCAGTTTAAGGCAGGACTTAGCCTATAATTCACCCCTCCACTTT. It yields the protein CASSLRQDLAYNSPLHF.

This chain connects TRBV7-8 to TRBJ1-2; 7 bases align to TRBD1. Germline lookup yields CDR1 SGHVS and CDR2 FQNEAQ. J gave up 8 bases and V 3 bases, and 6 bases lay outside the gene matches. This CDR3 spans 13 amino acids. This CDR3 reads CASSLGQGEGYTF. CDR3 bases: TGTGCCAGCAGCTTGGGGCAGGGGGAAGGCTACACCTTC.

This chain connects TRBV5-5 to TRBJ2-6, with no clear D. CDR1 is SGHKS and CDR2 is YYEKEE in the germline V gene (reference sequence). Trimming removed 2 bases at V and 2 bases at J, with 8 bases between. There are 15 residues in the CDR3. CDR3 nucleotides: TGTGCCAGCAGCTTTGAACCGGCTGGGGCCAACGTCCTGACTTTC. It specifies CASSFEPAGANVLTF.

The V and J genes are TRBV27 and TRBJ1-2; 10 positions agree with TRBD1. This CDR3 region has 16 residues. The junction had 12 bases not matched to a gene; V was cut back by 4 bases and J by 7 bases. CDR1 MNHEY and CDR2 SMNVEV come from the germline V gene (reference sequence). CDR3 in amino acids: CASSSLLDRGPGGYTF. CDR3 bases: TGTGCCAGCAGTTCCTTACTTGACAGGGGGCCGGGTGGCTACACCTTC.

The CDR3 spells CASSLGVKSGGSTDTQYF. CDR3 nucleotides: TGCGCCAGCAGCTTGGGAGTAAAAAGCGGGGGGAGCACAGATACGCAGTATTTT. The V and J genes are TRBV5-1 and TRBJ2-3; the match to TRBD2 covers 9 bases. This CDR3 has 18 residues. CDR1 is SGHRS and CDR2 is YFSETQ in the germline V gene. The V gene end was trimmed by 0 bases and the J gene end by 0 bases; junction bases not matched to a gene: 8.

The chain recombines TRBV27 with TRBJ2-3, with 8 bases that match TRBD2. Germline V CDR1 and CDR2: MNHEY, SMNVEV (reference sequence). After removal of 6 bases from V and 2 bases from J, the junction contained 13 bases not matched to a gene. The CDR3 runs 17 residues. CDR3: CASSTLHPGGYTDTQYF. CDR3 sequence (DNA): TGTGCCAGCAGCACCCTACATCCGGGGGGGTACACAGATACGCAGTATTTT.

The rearrangement links TRBV5-1 to TRBJ2-7, with 11 positions matching TRBD2. The CDR3 is 17 residues long. With 3 bases clipped from V and 4 bases from J, the junction kept 12 bases outside the gene matches. CDR1 SGHRS and CDR2 YFSETQ come from the germline V gene. This CDR3 reads CASSSVPSGGRNYEQYF. The CDR3, as DNA: TGCGCCAGCAGCTCTGTTCCTAGCGGGGGGCGGAATTACGAGCAGTACTTC.

V is TRBV19 and J is TRBJ2-1; 10 nucleotides align to TRBD2. J was trimmed by 10 bases and V by 7 bases; bases with no gene match: 19. From germline, CDR1 is LNHDA and CDR2 SQIVND (reference sequence). The CDR3 sequence is 17 residues long. CDR3 loop: CASTHRGVAGGRMEQFF. The CDR3 bases are TGTGCCAGTACCCATCGGGGGGTAGCGGGGGGCCGAATGGAGCAGTTCTTC.

Concerning this clone itself: Other nucleotide sequences in the sample specify the same CDR3. This chain links TRBV5-1 with TRBJ1-2; no clear D gene. The germline gives CDR1 SGHRS, CDR2 YFSETQ. The CDR3 is 12 residues long. With 1 base removed from V and 6 bases from J, the gap between germline ends came to 7 bases. DNA for the CDR3: TGCGCCAGCAGCTTGAACAGAGATGGCTACACCTTC. It specifies CASSLNRDGYTF.

CDR3 sequence (DNA): TGTGCCAGCAGCCGCAACAGGGTATCCTACGAGCAGTACTTC. Protein product: CASSRNRVSYEQYF. The rearrangement joins TRBV3-1 (or the pseudogene TRBV3-2) to TRBJ2-7, with TRBD1 as a possible D gene (6 bases). V was pared by 4 bases and J by 1 base, with 11 bases between. This CDR3 is 14 amino acids long. Germline V gene data show CDR1 as LGHDT and CDR2 as YNNKEL (reference sequence).

The chain is built from TRBV7-2 and TRBJ2-5, with D perhaps matching TRBD2 (5 bases). V shed 5 bases and J shed 1 base, with 11 bases lying between them. CDR1 SGHTA and CDR2 FQGNSA come from the germline V gene. This CDR3 region has 14 residues. CDR3 sequence (DNA): TGTGCCAGCAGCCCACCTCGGGGCCAAGAGACCCAGTACTTC. Its protein product is CASSPPRGQETQYF.

Here the CDR3 reads CASSLAGGAETQYF. The CDR3 DNA is TGTGCCAGCAGCTTGGCTGGTGGGGCGGAGACCCAGTACTTC. The chain has TRBV5-4 and TRBJ2-5; possible D gene TRBD1, 5 bases. V was clipped by 0 bases and J by 5 bases, with 11 bases between them. Germline loops: CDR1 SGHNT, CDR2 YYREEE (reference sequence). This CDR3 is built from 14 residues. The entire variable domain, with the rest obtained from reference TRBV5-4 and TRBJ2-5, is as follows: ETGVTQSPTHLIKTRGQQVTLRCSSQSGHNTVSWYQQALGQGPQFIFQYYREEENGRGNFPPRFSGLQFPNYSSELNVNALELDDSALYLCASSLAGGAETQYFGPGTRLLVL.

J is TRBJ2-6 and V is TRBV3-1 (or the pseudogene TRBV3-2), with 9 bases aligning to TRBD1. The length of the CDR3 is 18 residues. The germline V gene has CDR1 LGHDT and CDR2 YNNKEL (reference sequence). Losses at the gene ends were 4 bases for V and 1 base for J; bases not matched to a gene: 8. The CDR3 protein is CASSPFGTGSSGANVLTF. The CDR3 DNA reads as TGTGCCAGCAGCCCGTTTGGGACAGGGAGTTCTGGGGCCAACGTCCTGACTTTC.

The chain has TRBV28 and TRBJ1-2; D might be TRBD1 (6 bases). The ends were cut back, 6 bases at V and 10 bases at J, with 15 bases in the middle. CDR1 is MDHEN, CDR2 SYDVKM, per germline. The CDR3 contains 12 residues. The CDR3 nucleotides are TGTGCCAGCAGCCCACCTGGACAGTTCTACACCTTC. Translation gives CASSPPGQFYTF.

The V gene is TRBV7-9, the J gene TRBJ2-5; TRBD1 aligns across 12 bases. The CDR3 has 15 residues. Germline loops: CDR1 SEHNR, CDR2 FQNEAQ (reference sequence). V trimming: 8 bases; J trimming: 7 bases; junction bases outside the gene matches: 11. The CDR3 here is CASVPGTGGWVTQYF. CDR3 coding DNA: TGTGCCAGCGTCCCCGGGACAGGGGGCTGGGTGACCCAGTACTTC. Filled out from reference TRBV7-9 and TRBJ2-5, the complete variable domain reads DTGVSQNPRHKITKRGQNVTFRCDPISEHNRLYWYRQTLGQGPEFLTYFQNEAQLEKSRLLSDRFSAERPKGSFSTLEIQRTEQGDSAMYLCASVPGTGGWVTQYFGPGTRLLVL.

The chain couples TRBV28 to TRBJ2-5, with D tentatively TRBD2 (5 bases). The CDR3 extends over 15 amino acids. V lost 3 bases and J lost 1, with 12 bases in between. Germline-derived CDR1 and CDR2 are MDHEN and SYDVKM. In DNA, the CDR3 is TGTGCCAGCAGTTTCCAGAGCGGAGGCCAAGAGACCCAGTACTTC. It yields the protein CASSFQSGGQETQYF.

The rearrangement uses TRBV5-1 and TRBJ2-2; 9 nucleotides align to TRBD2. V lost 0 bases to trimming and J lost 4 bases; unmatched junction nucleotides: 4. Germline CDR1 and CDR2: SGHRS and YFSETQ. The CDR3 has 16 amino acids. CDR3 amino acids: CASSLAPTSGTGELFF. CDR3 nucleotide sequence: TGCGCCAGCAGCTTGGCGCCGACTAGCGGCACCGGGGAGCTGTTTTTT.

This clone has more than one count but fewer than ten. This sequence joins TRBV19 and TRBJ2-1, with 8 bases lining up with TRBD1. CDR3 size: 16 residues. The germline V gene encodes CDR1 LNHDA and CDR2 SQIVND (reference sequence). After removal of 7 bases from V and 4 bases from J, the junction contained 12 bases not matched to a gene. The CDR3 DNA reads TGTGCCAGTACACGTAACCCGGGACAGGAGTACAATGAGCAGTTCTTC. Its translation is CASTRNPGQEYNEQFF.

The CDR3 spells CASSLASGGHNEQFF. For the CDR3, the DNA is TGTGCCAGCAGCTTGGCTAGCGGGGGCCACAATGAGCAGTTCTTC. The V and J genes are TRBV5-8 and TRBJ2-1, with TRBD2 matching over 10 bases. The CDR3 length is 15 residues. The trim removed 0 bases at V and 5 bases at J, leaving 2 bases unmatched. The germline gives CDR1 SGHTS, CDR2 YDEGEE. Full variable domain (missing parts from reference TRBV5-8 and TRBJ2-1): EAGVTQSPTHLIKTRGQQATLRCSPISGHTSVYWYQQALGLGLQFLLWYDEGEERNRGNFPPRFSGRQFPNYSSELNVNALELEDSALYLCASSLASGGHNEQFFGPGTRLTVL.

This chain links TRBV2 with TRBJ2-1; possibly TRBD2 for D (7 bases). This CDR3 is built from 18 residues. The germline V gene encodes CDR1 SNHLY and CDR2 FYNNEI. V was shortened by 7 bases and J by 4 bases, with 26 bases between the two germline ends. CDR3 nucleotide sequence: TGTGCCAGCAAGGCCGTAGGTTTCGAGGGGGGGAAGTACAATGAGCAGTTCTTC. Its translation: CASKAVGFEGGKYNEQFF.

The chain uses TRBV3-1 (or the pseudogene TRBV3-2) and TRBJ1-1, with a tentative D call TRBD1 (6 bases). Deletions cut 3 bases from V and 1 base from J, with 15 bases between. The CDR3 has 16 residues. CDR1 is LGHDT and CDR2 is YNNKEL in the germline V gene (reference sequence). The CDR3 sequence: CASSQTFGTPNTEAFF. Here the CDR3 DNA reads TGTGCCAGCAGCCAGACTTTCGGGACACCGAACACTGAAGCTTTCTTT.

The table lists this clone with a count of one. This rearrangement joins TRBV5-8 to TRBJ2-5; TRBD2 aligns across 11 bases. The V gene end was trimmed by 4 bases and the J gene end by 5 bases; junction bases not matched to a gene: 7. CDR3 size: 15 residues. Germline values: CDR1 SGHTS, CDR2 YDEGEE. The chain's CDR3 is CASSISGGADETQYF. In DNA form, the CDR3 reads TGTGCCAGCAGCATTAGCGGGGGGGCGGATGAGACCCAGTACTTC. The whole variable domain, remainder taken from reference TRBV5-8 and TRBJ2-5, is EAGVTQSPTHLIKTRGQQATLRCSPISGHTSVYWYQQALGLGLQFLLWYDEGEERNRGNFPPRFSGRQFPNYSSELNVNALELEDSALYLCASSISGGADETQYFGPGTRLLVL.

The chain has TRBV5-4 and TRBJ2-1; 9 bases are shared with TRBD1. Germline CDR1 is SGHNT and CDR2 is YYREEE (reference sequence). This CDR3 region has 15 residues. V was pared by 3 bases and J by 9 bases, with 10 bases of the junction left unmatched. Here the CDR3 DNA reads TGTGCCAGCAGCTCGGACAGGGGTCGATTGGGTGAGCAGTTCTTC. Translated: CASSSDRGRLGEQFF. The whole variable domain, remainder taken from reference TRBV5-4 and TRBJ2-1, is ETGVTQSPTHLIKTRGQQVTLRCSSQSGHNTVSWYQQALGQGPQFIFQYYREEENGRGNFPPRFSGLQFPNYSSELNVNALELDDSALYLCASSSDRGRLGEQFFGPGTRLTVL.

This chain connects TRBV9 to TRBJ2-2, with D possibly TRBD2 on 5 matching bases. Germline CDR1 reads SGDLS; CDR2 reads YYNGEE. Between the trimmed V and J ends, which lost 0 bases and 4 bases, there was a span of 16 bases. The CDR3 is made up of 17 amino acids. CDR3 region: CASSVARTGTGTGELFF. The CDR3 region has the DNA TGTGCCAGCAGCGTAGCCAGGACTGGCACGGGCACCGGGGAGCTGTTTTTT.

This clone was recorded once. The rearrangement joins TRBV7-3 to TRBJ2-2; 9 bases map to TRBD2. CDR3 length: 16 residues. J gave up 1 base and V 7 bases, and 7 bases lay outside the gene matches. Germline V gene data show CDR1 as SGHTA and CDR2 as FQGTGA. The CDR3 nucleotides read TGTGCCAGCACCCTTAGCGGGGGCTGGAACACCGGGGAGCTGTTTTTT. Its translation is CASTLSGGWNTGELFF.

The CDR3 protein is CASSHQGANTGELFF. In nucleotides, the CDR3 is TGTGCCAGCAGCCATCAGGGGGCAAACACCGGGGAGCTGTTTTTT. The rearrangement joins TRBV3-1 (or the pseudogene TRBV3-2) to TRBJ2-2; 8 nucleotides align to TRBD1. Germline V lookup: CDR1 LGHDT, CDR2 YNNKEL (reference sequence). The junction had 2 bases not matched to a gene; V was cut back by 3 bases and J by 2 bases. The CDR3 contains 15 residues.

The chain couples TRBV5-1 to TRBJ1-2, with 7 bases matching TRBD1. This CDR3 spans 14 amino acids. Germline-derived CDR1 and CDR2 are SGHRS and YFSETQ. The trim removed 6 bases at V and 1 base at J, leaving 6 bases unmatched. As DNA, the CDR3 is TGCGCCAGCATCCCGACAGGGAATAACTATGGCTACACCTTC. This translates into CASIPTGNNYGYTF. Based on the CDR3 plus reference TRBV5-1 and TRBJ1-2, the full variable domain is KAGVTQTPRYLIKTRGQQVTLSCSPISGHRSVSWYQQTPGQGLQFLFEYFSETQRNKGNFPGRFSGRQFSNSRSEMNVSTLELGDSALYLCASIPTGNNYGYTFGSGTRLTVV.

The chain is built from TRBV15 and TRBJ1-2; tentatively, D is TRBD1 (6 bases). The germline gives CDR1 LNHNV, CDR2 YYDKDF (reference sequence). The CDR3 length is 14 residues. Trimming took off 4 bases at V and 0 bases at J, with 9 bases between the two ends. This CDR3 is CATSKDRTNYGYTF. The CDR3, as DNA: TGTGCCACCAGCAAGGACAGAACTAACTATGGCTACACCTTC.